The 3 T cell receptor beta chains listed next were all sequenced from one sample in a study of cytomegalovirus exposure and HLA in healthy donors. Using immunoSEQ multiplex PCR, the repertoire was profiled, and TCRdb retains in-frame clones only, with some absent. The sample yields roughly 350,000 clones, 75% to 90% seen once. Input material: PBMCs. Source of these receptors: a woman between 18 and 30 years old in good health and CMV-seronegative.

The rearrangement joins TRBV6-1 to TRBJ2-1; D is unresolved. Looked up from germline, CDR1 is MNHNS and CDR2 is SASEGT. The CDR3 runs to 14 residues. V lost 2 bases, J lost 0 bases, and 5 bases lay in between. The CDR3 DNA is TGTGCCAGCAGTGAACGGAGCTCCTACAATGAGCAGTTCTTC. Protein product: CASSERSSYNEQFF.

This clone was detected only a few times. The rearrangement links TRBV4-1 to TRBJ1-2; 9 bases align to TRBD1. V was clipped by 3 bases and J by 4 bases; unmatched bases: 12. Germline assignment: CDR1 MGHRA and CDR2 YSYEKL. This CDR3 has 17 amino acids. DNA for the CDR3: TGCGCCAGCAGCCAGGAACGTACAGGGGGCTGGATCTATGGCTACACCTTC. As protein: CASSQERTGGWIYGYTF.

This chain links TRBV5-1 with TRBJ2-7; possible D gene TRBD1, 6 bases. Trimming pared 5 bases from V and 6 bases from J, leaving 12 bases between. CDR1 and CDR2 (germline): SGHRS, YFSETQ. The CDR3 loop spans 12 amino acids. CDR3 sequence: CASSPRGGEQYF. The CDR3 DNA reads TGCGCCAGCAGTCCCAGGGGTGGCGAGCAGTACTTC.